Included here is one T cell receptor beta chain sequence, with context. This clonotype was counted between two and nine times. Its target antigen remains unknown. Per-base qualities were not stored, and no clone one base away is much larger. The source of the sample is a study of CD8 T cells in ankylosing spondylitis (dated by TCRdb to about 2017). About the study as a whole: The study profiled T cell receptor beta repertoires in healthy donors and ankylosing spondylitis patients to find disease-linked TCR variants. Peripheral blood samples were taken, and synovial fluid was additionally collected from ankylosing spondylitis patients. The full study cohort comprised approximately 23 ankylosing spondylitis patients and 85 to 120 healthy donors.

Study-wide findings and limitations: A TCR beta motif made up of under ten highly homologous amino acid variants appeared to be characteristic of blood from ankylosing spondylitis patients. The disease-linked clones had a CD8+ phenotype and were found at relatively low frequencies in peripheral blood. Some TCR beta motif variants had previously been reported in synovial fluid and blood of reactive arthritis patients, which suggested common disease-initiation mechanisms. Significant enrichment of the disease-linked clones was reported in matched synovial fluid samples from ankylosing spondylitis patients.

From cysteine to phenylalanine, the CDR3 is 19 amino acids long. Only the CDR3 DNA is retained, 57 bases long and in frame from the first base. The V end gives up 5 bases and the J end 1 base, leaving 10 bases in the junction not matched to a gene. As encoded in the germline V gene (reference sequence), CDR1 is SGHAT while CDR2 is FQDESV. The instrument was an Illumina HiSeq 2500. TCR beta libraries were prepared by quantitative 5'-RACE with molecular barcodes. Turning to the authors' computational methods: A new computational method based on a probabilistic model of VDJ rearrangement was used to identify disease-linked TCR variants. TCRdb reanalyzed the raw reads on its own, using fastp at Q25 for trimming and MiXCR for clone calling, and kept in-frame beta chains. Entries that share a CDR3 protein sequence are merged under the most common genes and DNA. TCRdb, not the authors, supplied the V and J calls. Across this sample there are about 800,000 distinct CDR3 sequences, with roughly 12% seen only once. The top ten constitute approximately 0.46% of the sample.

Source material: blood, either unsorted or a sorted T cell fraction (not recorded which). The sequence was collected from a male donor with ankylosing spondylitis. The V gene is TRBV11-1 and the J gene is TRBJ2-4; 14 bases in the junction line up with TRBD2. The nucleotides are TGTGCCAGCAGCCGACTAGCGGGAGGGCCGGGGCGGGCCAAAAACATTCAGTACTTC. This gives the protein CASSRLAGGPGRAKNIQYF.